The entry that follows covers one T cell receptor beta chain sequence. Its antigen is not known. This specimen belongs to a study of regulatory T cells in long-lasting Graves disease. Study-level results: TRBV28, TRBJ1-2 and TRBJ2-5 were segments that persistent disease favored. Persistent Graves' patients showed a TCR diversity that was lower than that of newly diagnosed ones. Only a small sample size was used, which may have cut accuracy.

V lost 0 bases to trimming and J lost 4 bases, with 10 bases between them. The CDR3 is 14 residues long. Germline CDR1 SGHTS, CDR2 YDEGEE. With iRepertoire HTBI primers and Arm-PCR of CDR3 regions, TCR beta libraries were built. Original processing methods: The samples included 62 TRBV and 14 TRBJ segments. Using its own MiXCR run on the multiplex PCR reads, TCRdb lists one record per CDR3 protein. The V and J calls and clone size are TCRdb's, not the authors'. This sample has around 400,000 distinct CDR3 sequences, with 15% found just once. Time point described: newly diagnosed GD, antithyroid drugs for less than 3 months. Following extraction of RNA from PBMCs, that RNA was used to make the TCR library.

Sequencing was performed on peripheral blood mononuclear cells (PBMCs), taken at new diagnosis, from a patient treated with antithyroid drugs. This receptor was taken from a female donor with Graves disease. This chain uses TRBV5-8 with TRBJ1-1, with D possibly being TRBD1 (6 bases). CDR3 coding DNA: TGTGCCAGCAGCTTGGACCAGGGGCCCACTGAAGCTTTCTTT. Translating gives CASSLDQGPTEAFF.